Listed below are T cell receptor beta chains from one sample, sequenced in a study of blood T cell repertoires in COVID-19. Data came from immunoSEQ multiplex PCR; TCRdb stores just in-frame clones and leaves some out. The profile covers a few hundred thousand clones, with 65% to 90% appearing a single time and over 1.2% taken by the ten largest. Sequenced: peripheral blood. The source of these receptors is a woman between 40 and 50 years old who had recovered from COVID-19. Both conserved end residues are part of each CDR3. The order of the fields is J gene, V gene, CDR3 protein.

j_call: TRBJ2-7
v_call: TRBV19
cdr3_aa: CASSPGTGWRDEQYF

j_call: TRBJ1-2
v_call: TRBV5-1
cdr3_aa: CASSLDGGSPHGYTF

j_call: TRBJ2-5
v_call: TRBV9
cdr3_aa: CASSVGYGGALETQYF

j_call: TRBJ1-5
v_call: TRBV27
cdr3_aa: CASTHREGSNQPQHF

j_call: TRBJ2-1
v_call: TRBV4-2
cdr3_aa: CASSPSDRSSYNEQFF

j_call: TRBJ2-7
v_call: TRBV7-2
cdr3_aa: CASSHPQGRTAYEQYF

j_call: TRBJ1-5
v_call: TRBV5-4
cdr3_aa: CASSQQGLDQPQHF

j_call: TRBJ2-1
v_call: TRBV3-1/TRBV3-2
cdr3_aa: CASSRSSGGAFRTNEQFF

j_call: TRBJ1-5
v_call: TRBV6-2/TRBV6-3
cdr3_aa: CASSYPTGDQPQHF

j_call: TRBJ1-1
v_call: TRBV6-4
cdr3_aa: CASSAKDRGEAFF

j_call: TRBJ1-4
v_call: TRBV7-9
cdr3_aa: CASSPGQGTNEKLFF

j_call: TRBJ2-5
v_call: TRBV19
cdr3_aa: CASRDRVFQETQYF

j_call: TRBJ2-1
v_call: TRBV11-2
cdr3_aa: CASSLALENQQFF

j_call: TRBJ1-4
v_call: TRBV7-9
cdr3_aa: CASSLASGRGEKLFF

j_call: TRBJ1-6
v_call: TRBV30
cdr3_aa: CAWSLTTGNSPLHF